The T cell receptor beta chain described here comes from a study of OX40 agonist ivuxolimab in advanced cancers. Study information: Treatment of patients was with ivuxolimab, an agonistic anti-OX40 (CD134) antibody. Age averaged around 60 years (range roughly 23 to 85), and more than 80% were male. Prior anti-PD-1, anti-PD-L1 or anti-CTLA-4 therapy did not bar entry, and 40% to 45% had some. Three patients, one with hepatocellular carcinoma and two with cutaneous melanoma, achieved partial responses.

Produced via immunoSEQ multiplex PCR; TCRdb's table is partial and in-frame only. Altogether around 18,000 clones are present, around 77% being singletons, with the ten largest covering approximately 25%. CDR1 and CDR2 (germline): LGHNA, YSLEER. This CDR3 comprises 14 residues. Trimming left V 1 base short and J 2 bases short, with 8 bases between. The TCR originated in an adult with an advanced solid tumor such as melanoma, head and neck, liver or kidney cancer. The chain uses TRBV4-3 and TRBJ1-2; D gene ambiguous. The sequencing used CD4+ or CD8+ T cells sorted from blood, collected in a trial of the OX40 agonist ivuxolimab. In nucleotides, the CDR3 is TGCGCCAGCAGCCAAGTCGACGGGAACTATGGCTACACCTTC. Its protein product is CASSQVDGNYGYTF.